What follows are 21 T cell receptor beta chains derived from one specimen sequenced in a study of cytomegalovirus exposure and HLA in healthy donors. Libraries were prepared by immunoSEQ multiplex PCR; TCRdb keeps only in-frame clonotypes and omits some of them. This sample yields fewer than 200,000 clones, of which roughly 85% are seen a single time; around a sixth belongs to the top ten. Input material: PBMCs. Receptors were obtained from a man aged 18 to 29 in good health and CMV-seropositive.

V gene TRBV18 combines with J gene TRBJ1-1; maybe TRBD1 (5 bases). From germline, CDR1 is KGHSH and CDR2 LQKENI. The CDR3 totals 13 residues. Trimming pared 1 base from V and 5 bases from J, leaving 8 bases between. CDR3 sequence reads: CASSPQGRTEAFF. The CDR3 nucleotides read TGTGCCAGCTCACCACAGGGGAGGACTGAAGCTTTCTTT.

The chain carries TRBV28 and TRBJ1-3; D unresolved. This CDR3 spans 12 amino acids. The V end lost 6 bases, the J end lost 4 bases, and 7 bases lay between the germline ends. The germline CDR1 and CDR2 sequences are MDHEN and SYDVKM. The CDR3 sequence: CASSRQGNTIYF. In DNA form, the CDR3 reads TGTGCCAGCAGCCGACAAGGAAACACCATATATTTT. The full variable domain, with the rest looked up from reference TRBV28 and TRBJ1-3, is DVKVTQSSRYLVKRTGEKVFLECVQDMDHENMFWYRQDPGLGLRLIYFSYDVKMKEKGDIPEGYSVSREKKERFSLILESASTNQTSMYLCASSRQGNTIYFGEGSWLTVV.

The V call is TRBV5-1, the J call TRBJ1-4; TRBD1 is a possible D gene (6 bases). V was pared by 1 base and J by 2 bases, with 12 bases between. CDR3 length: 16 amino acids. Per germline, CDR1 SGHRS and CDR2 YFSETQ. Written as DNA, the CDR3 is TGCGCCAGCAGCTTGTTGGGGGGGCCTACTAATGAAAAACTGTTTTTT. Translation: CASSLLGGPTNEKLFF.

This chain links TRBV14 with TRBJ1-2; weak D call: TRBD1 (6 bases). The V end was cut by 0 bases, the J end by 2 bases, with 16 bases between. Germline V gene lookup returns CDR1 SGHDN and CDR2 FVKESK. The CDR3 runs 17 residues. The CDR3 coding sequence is TGTGCCAGCAGCCAAGATCGAGGGGGGGCAGGAAACTATGGCTACACCTTC. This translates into CASSQDRGGAGNYGYTF. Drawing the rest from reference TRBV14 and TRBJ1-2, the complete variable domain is EAGVTQFPSHSVIEKGQTVTLRCDPISGHDNLYWYRRVMGKEIKFLLHFVKESKQDESGMPNNRFLAERTGGTYSTLKVQPAELEDSGVYFCASSQDRGGAGNYGYTFGSGTRLTVV.

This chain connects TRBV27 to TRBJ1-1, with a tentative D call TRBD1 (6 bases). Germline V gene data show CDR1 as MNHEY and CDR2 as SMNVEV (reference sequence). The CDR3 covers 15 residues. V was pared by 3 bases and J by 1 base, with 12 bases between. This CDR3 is CASSFSTTGNTEAFF. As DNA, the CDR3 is TGTGCCAGCAGTTTCTCAACGACAGGGAACACTGAAGCTTTCTTT.

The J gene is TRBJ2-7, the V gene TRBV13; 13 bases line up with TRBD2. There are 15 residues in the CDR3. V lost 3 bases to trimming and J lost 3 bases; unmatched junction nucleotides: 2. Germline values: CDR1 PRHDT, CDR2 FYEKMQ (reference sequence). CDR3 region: CASSFRLAGGYEQYF. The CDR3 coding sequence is TGTGCCAGCAGCTTCCGACTAGCGGGAGGCTACGAGCAGTACTTC.

The CDR3 DNA reads TGCAGCGCCTACCTCCCGGGGACTAGCGGGAGTTGGAATGAGCAGTTCTTC. Its protein product is CSAYLPGTSGSWNEQFF. J is TRBJ2-1 and V is TRBV29-1; 14 bases agree with TRBD2. The V segment lost 7 bases and the J segment 7 bases; nucleotides outside the gene matches: 15. The CDR3 consists of 17 residues. Germline CDR1 reads SQVTM; CDR2 reads ANQGSEA.

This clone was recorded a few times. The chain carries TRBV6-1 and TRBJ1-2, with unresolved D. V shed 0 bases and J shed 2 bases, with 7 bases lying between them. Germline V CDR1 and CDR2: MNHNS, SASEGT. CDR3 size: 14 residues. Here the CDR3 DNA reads TGTGCCAGCAGTGAAGCTCCAGTGAACTATGGCTACACCTTC. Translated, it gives CASSEAPVNYGYTF.

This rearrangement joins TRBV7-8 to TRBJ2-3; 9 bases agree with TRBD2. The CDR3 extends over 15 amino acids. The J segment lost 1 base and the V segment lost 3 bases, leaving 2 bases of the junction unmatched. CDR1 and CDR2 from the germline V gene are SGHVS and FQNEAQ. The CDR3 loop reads CASSFGLARTDTQYF. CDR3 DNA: TGTGCCAGCAGCTTTGGACTAGCGCGCACAGATACGCAGTATTTT.

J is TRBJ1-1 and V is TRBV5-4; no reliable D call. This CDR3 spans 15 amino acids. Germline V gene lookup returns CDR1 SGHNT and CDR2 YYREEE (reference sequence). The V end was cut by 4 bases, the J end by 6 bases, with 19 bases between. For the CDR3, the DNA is TGTGCCAGCAGCATTTCAATTCTAAATGAGGCTGAAGCTTTCTTT. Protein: CASSISILNEAEAFF.

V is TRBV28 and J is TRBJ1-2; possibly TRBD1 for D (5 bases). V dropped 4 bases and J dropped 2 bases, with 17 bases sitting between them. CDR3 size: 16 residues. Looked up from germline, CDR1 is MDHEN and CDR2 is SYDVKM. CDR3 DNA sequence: TGTGCCAGCAGTTCGGGGGGTAGGGGTGACAACTATGGCTACACCTTC. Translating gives CASSSGGRGDNYGYTF.

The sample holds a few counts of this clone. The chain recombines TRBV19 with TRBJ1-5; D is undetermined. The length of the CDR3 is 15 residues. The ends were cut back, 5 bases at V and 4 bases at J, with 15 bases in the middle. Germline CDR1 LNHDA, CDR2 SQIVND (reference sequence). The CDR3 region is CASSEGFVMNQPQHF. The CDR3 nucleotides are TGTGCCAGTAGTGAGGGCTTCGTTATGAATCAGCCCCAGCATTTT.

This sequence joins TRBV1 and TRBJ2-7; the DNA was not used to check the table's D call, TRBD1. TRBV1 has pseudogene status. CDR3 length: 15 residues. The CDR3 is CTSSCGQGLAYEQYF. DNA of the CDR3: TGCACCAGCAGCTGTGGACAGGGGCTGGCCTACGAGCAGTACTTC.

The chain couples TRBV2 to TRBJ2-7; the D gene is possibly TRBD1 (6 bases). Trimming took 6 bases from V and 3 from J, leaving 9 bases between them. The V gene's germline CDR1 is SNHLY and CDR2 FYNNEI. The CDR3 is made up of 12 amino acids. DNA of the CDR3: TGTGCCAGCAGGGGGGCCCTCTACGAGCAGTACTTC. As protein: CASRGALYEQYF.

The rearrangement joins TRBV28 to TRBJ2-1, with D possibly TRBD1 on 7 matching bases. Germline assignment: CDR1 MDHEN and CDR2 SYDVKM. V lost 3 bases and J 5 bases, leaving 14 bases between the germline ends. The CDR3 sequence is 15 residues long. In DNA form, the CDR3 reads TGTGCCAGCAGTTTGACAGGGAGGTCTAACAATGAGCAGTTCTTC. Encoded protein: CASSLTGRSNNEQFF.

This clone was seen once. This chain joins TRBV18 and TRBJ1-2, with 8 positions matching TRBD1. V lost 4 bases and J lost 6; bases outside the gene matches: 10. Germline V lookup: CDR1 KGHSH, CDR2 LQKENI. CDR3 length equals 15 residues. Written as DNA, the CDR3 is TGTGCCAGCTCACGGGTTACCGGACAGGGAGATGGCTACACCTTC. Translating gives CASSRVTGQGDGYTF.

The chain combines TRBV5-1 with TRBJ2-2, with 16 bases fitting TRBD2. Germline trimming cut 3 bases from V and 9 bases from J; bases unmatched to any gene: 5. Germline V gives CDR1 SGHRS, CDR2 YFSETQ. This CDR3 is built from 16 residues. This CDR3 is CASSSGLAGGIRELFF. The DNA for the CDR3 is TGCGCCAGCAGCTCGGGACTAGCGGGAGGGATCCGGGAGCTGTTTTTT.

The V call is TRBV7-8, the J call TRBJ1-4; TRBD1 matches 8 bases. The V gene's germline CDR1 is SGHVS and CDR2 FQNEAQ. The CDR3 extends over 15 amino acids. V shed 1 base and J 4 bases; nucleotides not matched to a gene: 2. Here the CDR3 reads CASSLGTGYNEKLFF. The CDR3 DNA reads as TGTGCCAGCAGCTTAGGGACAGGGTATAATGAAAAACTGTTTTTT.

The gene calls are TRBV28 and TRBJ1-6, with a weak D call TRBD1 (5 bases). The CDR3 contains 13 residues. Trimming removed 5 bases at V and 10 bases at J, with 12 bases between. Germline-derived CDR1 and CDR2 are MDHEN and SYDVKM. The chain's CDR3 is CASSPGGESPLHF. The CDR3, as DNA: TGTGCCAGCAGTCCCGGGGGAGAATCACCCCTCCACTTT.

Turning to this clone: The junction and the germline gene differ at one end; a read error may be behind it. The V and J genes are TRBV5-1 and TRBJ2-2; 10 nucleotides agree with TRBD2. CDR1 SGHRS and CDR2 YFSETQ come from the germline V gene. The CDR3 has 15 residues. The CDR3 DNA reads TGCGCCAACAGCCCTCGGACTAGCGGCACCGGGGAGCTGTTTTTT. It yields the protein CANSPRTSGTGELFF.

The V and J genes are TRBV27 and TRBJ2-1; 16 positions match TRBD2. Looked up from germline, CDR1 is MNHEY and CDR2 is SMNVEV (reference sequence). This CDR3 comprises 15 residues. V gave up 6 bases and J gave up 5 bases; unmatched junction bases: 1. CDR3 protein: CASRGLAGGHNEQFF. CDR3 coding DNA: TGTGCCAGCAGGGGACTAGCGGGGGGGCACAATGAGCAGTTCTTC.